One and the same sample provided the 21 T cell receptor beta chains below, sequenced in a study of T cells in Graves' hyperthyroidism and ophthalmopathy (dated by TCRdb to about 2019). Library preparation was by multiplex PCR. TCRdb lists the instrument as Illumina HiSeq 2000. TCR beta CDR3 regions were amplified from RNA transcripts. For the first round of RT-PCR on the TCR CDR3, the HTBI primer set was used together with the Qiagen OneStep RT-PCR kit. Through fastp at Q25 and MiXCR, TCRdb rebuilt clones from the public reads, retaining in-frame beta chains. Under each unique CDR3 protein, matching rows form one entry showing the most common genes and DNA. A total of roughly 520,000 distinct CDR3 sequences appear in this sample, roughly 25% of them only once. Around 10% of the sample is in the top ten clones. Source material: blood. The origin of the receptors is a young woman with Graves' ophthalmopathy.

This clonotype came up many times. The rearrangement links TRBV7-9 to TRBJ1-1; D is unclear. The germline V gene encodes CDR1 SEHNR and CDR2 FQNEAQ (reference sequence). V lost 5 bases and J 0 bases, leaving 10 bases between the germline ends. This CDR3 spans 14 amino acids. This CDR3 is CASSPNALNTEAFF. In DNA form, the CDR3 reads TGTGCCAGCAGCCCGAATGCCCTGAACACTGAAGCTTTCTTT.

The chain recombines TRBV6-1 with TRBJ1-2, with a tentative D call TRBD1 (6 bases). V gave up 2 bases and J gave up 4 bases, with 20 bases separating them. Germline values: CDR1 MNHNS, CDR2 SASEGT. This CDR3 has 17 amino acids. CDR3 residues: CASSESVWGHQLYGYTF. The CDR3 DNA reads as TGTGCCAGCAGTGAAAGCGTTTGGGGACACCAGCTCTATGGCTACACCTTC.

The sample holds many counts of this clonotype. This chain links TRBV15 with TRBJ2-2, with D perhaps matching TRBD2 (5 bases). V lost 1 base and J 5 bases, leaving 8 bases between the germline ends. The CDR3 consists of 14 residues. Germline values: CDR1 LNHNV, CDR2 YYDKDF (reference sequence). The CDR3 reads CATSRVTGTGELFF. The CDR3 DNA reads as TGTGCCACCAGCAGAGTAACGGGAACCGGGGAGCTGTTTTTT.

This clonotype was seen ten or more times. CDR3 DNA sequence: TGTGCCAGCAGCTTGGGACAGGGCTCTGGCTACACCTTC. Residues: CASSLGQGSGYTF. The chain recombines TRBV12-3 or TRBV12-4 with TRBJ1-2; TRBD1 aligns across 9 bases. CDR3 size: 13 residues. Trimming removed 6 bases from V and 7 bases from J; junction bases left unmatched: 6.

V is TRBV11-2 and J is TRBJ2-7, with TRBD1 matching 10 bases. Trimming cost V 2 bases and J 1 base; bases outside gene matches: 5. Germline lookup yields CDR1 SGHAT and CDR2 FQNNGV. This CDR3 is 16 amino acids long. CDR3: CASSLQGQGPSYEQYF. The CDR3 DNA follows: TGTGCCAGCAGCTTACAGGGACAGGGGCCTTCCTACGAGCAGTACTTC.

The rearrangement joins TRBV6-1 to TRBJ2-7; D is uncertain. V gave up 2 bases and J gave up 3 bases, with 8 bases separating them. Germline V gives CDR1 MNHNS, CDR2 SASEGT. This CDR3 region has 13 residues. CDR3 amino acids: CASSERQFYEQYF. In nucleotides, the CDR3 is TGTGCCAGCAGTGAAAGGCAGTTCTACGAGCAGTACTTC.

CDR3 coding DNA: TGTGCCAGCAGTTCCGCCCTCTGGCGGCTGGGCTATGGCTACACCTTC. Its protein product is CASSSALWRLGYGYTF. The chain joins TRBV27 to TRBJ1-2; no clear D gene. The V end lost 4 bases, the J end lost 4 bases, and 19 bases lay between the germline ends. This CDR3 has 16 residues. Germline CDR1 is MNHEY and CDR2 is SMNVEV (reference sequence).

At least ten counts were recorded for this clonotype. A single base separates this from a much larger clone, so it may be a read error. The rearrangement uses TRBV7-2 and TRBJ1-1; D remains ambiguous. Germline values: CDR1 SGHTA, CDR2 FQGNSA. This CDR3 is built from 13 residues. Trimming stripped 5 bases from V and 4 bases from J, with 11 bases between. The CDR3 nucleotides read TGTGCCAGCAGCCAAGCGGGGTCCACTGAAGCTTTCTTT. Translated, it gives CASSQAGSTEAFF.

Of note for this clonotype: The final CDR3 position lacks the conserved phenylalanine or tryptophan, pointing to a likely read error. The chain carries TRBV14 and TRBJ1-1; D is possibly TRBD1 (6 bases). CDR3 length equals 13 residues. Germline CDR1 SGHDN, CDR2 FVKESK. The V and J ends lost 4 bases and 7 bases respectively, with 13 bases between them. The CDR3 loop is CASSLQGFDEAFV. As DNA, the CDR3 is TGTGCCAGCAGCCTCCAGGGGTTTGATGAAGCTTTCGTT.

Many counts were recorded for this clonotype. The chain joins TRBV7-8 to TRBJ2-7; D is tentatively TRBD1 or TRBD2 (5 bases each). V was trimmed by 1 base and J by 2 bases, leaving 12 bases between them. From germline, CDR1 is SGHVS and CDR2 FQNEAQ. The length of the CDR3 is 15 residues. Written as DNA, the CDR3 is TGTGCCAGCAGCTTAGGAGAGGGGTCTGCCTACGAGCAGTACTTC. Its protein is CASSLGEGSAYEQYF.

This clonotype was seen many times. The rearrangement links TRBV29-1 to TRBJ1-1; no firm D call. The CDR3 sequence is 12 residues long. V was cut by 3 bases and J by 6 bases, with 11 bases left in between. Germline V gives CDR1 SQVTM, CDR2 ANQGSEA. CDR3 nucleotides: TGCAGCGTTGAGGAGGGTAAGGCTGAAGCTTTCTTT. Translating it yields CSVEEGKAEAFF.

The CDR3 nucleotides are TGCAGTGCCCCACCGGACAGGGTGAACACTGAAGCTTTCTTT. This translates into CSAPPDRVNTEAFF. V gene TRBV20-1 combines with J gene TRBJ1-1; TRBD1 matches at 8 bases. Germline CDR1 and CDR2: DFQATT and SNEGSKA (reference sequence). V lost 6 bases to trimming and J lost 0 bases; unmatched junction nucleotides: 6. The CDR3 covers 14 residues.

This clonotype was found many times. The chain carries TRBV12-3 or TRBV12-4 and TRBJ1-1, with unresolved D. The CDR3 has 11 amino acids. V lost 6 bases and J 7 bases, leaving 9 bases between the germline ends. CDR3 protein: CASRWAHEAFF. For the CDR3, the DNA is TGTGCCAGCAGGTGGGCGCATGAAGCTTTCTTT.

This clonotype was recorded at least ten times. V and J are TRBV6-5 and TRBJ1-2; tentative D call: TRBD1 (5 bases). The CDR3 contains 14 residues. From germline, CDR1 is MNHEY and CDR2 SVGAGI. V was cut by 2 bases and J by 4 bases, with 11 bases left in between. The CDR3 spells CASSYGGQGYGYTF. The CDR3 DNA is TGTGCCAGCAGTTACGGCGGACAAGGCTATGGCTACACCTTC.

The V gene is TRBV6-5, the J gene TRBJ2-7; perhaps TRBD1 as D (6 bases). This CDR3 is built from 13 residues. The V end was cut by 4 bases, the J end by 2 bases, with 9 bases between. Germline values: CDR1 MNHEY, CDR2 SVGAGI. CDR3 bases: TGTGCCAGCAGTTGGGACACACCCTACGAGCAGTACTTC. This sequence encodes CASSWDTPYEQYF.

This clonotype was seen many times. The chain uses TRBV15 and TRBJ2-5; no clear D. Germline lookup yields CDR1 LNHNV and CDR2 YYDKDF (reference sequence). The CDR3 spans 15 residues. The V and J ends lost 6 bases and 2 bases respectively, with 16 bases between them. The CDR3 reads CATSNSGSGQETQYF. The CDR3 DNA reads TGTGCCACCAGTAACTCAGGCAGTGGGCAAGAGACCCAGTACTTC.

This clonotype was counted ten times or more. In nucleotides, the CDR3 is TGTGCCAGCAGTTTGACAGGGGGCACCGGGGAGCTGTTTTTT. Translating gives CASSLTGGTGELFF. The rearrangement uses TRBV12-3 or TRBV12-4 and TRBJ2-2, with 9 positions matching TRBD1. The CDR3 is 14 amino acids. V gave up 3 bases and J gave up 4 bases; unmatched junction bases: 0.

This clonotype was counted at least ten times. This chain links TRBV6-1 with TRBJ2-7; 9 bases agree with TRBD1. The CDR3 totals 14 residues. J lost 5 bases, V lost 6 bases, and 8 bases had no gene match. Germline V gene data show CDR1 as MNHNS and CDR2 as SASEGT. CDR3 in DNA: TGTGCCAGCAGATCGGGACAGGGAGGGAACGAGCAGTACTTC. As protein: CASRSGQGGNEQYF.

In this sample, this clonotype turned up many times. The chain links TRBV7-9 to TRBJ1-5, with TRBD1 identical over 8 bases. The CDR3 extends over 15 amino acids. V lost 4 bases and J lost 2; bases outside the gene matches: 4. The germline V gene encodes CDR1 SEHNR and CDR2 FQNEAQ (reference sequence). This CDR3 is CASSYTGGGNQPQHF. The CDR3 bases are TGTGCCAGCAGCTATACAGGGGGAGGCAATCAGCCCCAGCATTTT.

This clonotype was observed a few times. This rearrangement joins TRBV24-1 to TRBJ1-2; no clear D gene. This CDR3 spans 16 amino acids. V was pared by 4 bases and J by 8 bases, with 22 bases between. Germline CDR1 is KGHDR and CDR2 is SFDVKD. As DNA, the CDR3 is TGTGCCACCAGTGACCCACCGGGCCGAAAAAACGTGGGCTACACCTTC. Encoded protein: CATSDPPGRKNVGYTF.

In this sample, this clonotype turned up many times. The genes are TRBV15 and TRBJ1-1; D possibly corresponds to TRBD1 (6 bases). V was shortened by 5 bases and J by 1 base, with 11 bases between the two germline ends. Germline CDR1 is LNHNV and CDR2 is YYDKDF (reference sequence). The CDR3 is 14 residues long. The DNA for the CDR3 is TGTGCCACCAGCGGTCAGACAGGGAACACTGAAGCTTTCTTT. Translation: CATSGQTGNTEAFF.